This T cell receptor (beta chain) was sequenced in a study of regulatory T cells in long-lasting Graves disease (dated by TCRdb to about 2021). With regard to the full study: To count as having persistent Graves' disease, a patient had to have received antithyroid drug treatment for over 5 years with TSH receptor autoantibodies remaining persistently positive. The study was conducted in China and was registered as a clinical trial. A total of around 35 samples underwent TCR sequencing, from about 13 patients with persistent Graves' disease and roughly 20 patients with newly diagnosed Graves' disease. In the clinical cohort, patients with persistent Graves' disease had used antithyroid drugs for an average of about 10.3 years. Patients with persistent Graves' disease were compared with patients with newly diagnosed Graves' disease using TCR sequencing and RNA sequencing of peripheral blood.

The library came from multiplex PCR. The instrument given in TCRdb is Illumina HiSeq 4000. CDR3 regions were amplified by Arm-PCR with iRepertoire HTBI primers to construct TCR beta libraries. Gel purification was performed on PCR products prior to sequencing. As for the authors' bioinformatics: A total of roughly 58 TRBV and 14 TRBJ segments were identified across samples and were used for gene usage analysis of CDR3 amino acid clonotypes. COPE and FqMerger were used to merge filtered high-quality paired reads into contigs. BLAST was used to align contigs to IMGT TRBV, TRBD and TRBJ reference genes, with CDR3 defined following IMGT. Any clonotype with a frequency above 0.1% was counted as a highly expanded clone. Shannon entropy was used to measure repertoire diversity, and the Gini coefficient was used to measure V-J evenness. Clonotypes shared by more than one individual were considered public. The public reads were run again by TCRdb, first through fastp at Q25 and then through MiXCR, and only productive beta chains were kept. Each CDR3 protein gets just one entry, which takes the most common genes and DNA from the rows behind it. Clone size and V and J calls follow TCRdb, not the original study. Present in this sample are 700,000 or so distinct CDR3 sequences, around 30% of which were seen just once. Of the sample, about two fifths is held by the ten largest clones.

At least ten counts were recorded for this clonotype. Which antigen it targets is not known. Per-base quality was not reported, and no clone a single base away is much larger than it. V ends up 10 bases short and J 0 bases short, with an unmatched junction base count of 18. The cysteine opens and the phenylalanine closes a CDR3 of 18 amino acids. Only CDR3 DNA remains: 54 bases, in frame from the first base. CDR1 and CDR2 are read off the germline V gene as MDHEN and SYDVKM. Overall study results and their limits: Persistent disease showed preferential use of TRBV28, TRBJ1-2 and TRBJ2-5, whereas newly diagnosed disease favored TRBV20-1 and TRBJ2-1. Compared with newly diagnosed patients, patients with persistent Graves' disease had lower TCR Shannon entropy and fewer highly expanded clones, which suggests clonal expansion. Sequencing and analysis were limited to the TCR beta chain. Only peripheral blood was studied, because thyroid tissue, the primary lesion, was inaccessible. The authors noted that the small sample size was a limitation that may lower accuracy. Persistent patients shared more public clonotypes among themselves (2,741) than newly diagnosed patients did (more than 850).

Per the publication, the time point label means: persistent/refractory GD, antithyroid drugs over 5 years with positive TRAb. For both TCR sequencing and RNA sequencing, RNA was extracted from PBMCs using TRIzol. The diagnosis of Graves' disease followed American Thyroid Association guidelines. Recruitment of patients was carried out at an endocrinology department in Xi'an, China. Each patient gave roughly 10 milliliters of peripheral blood, collected in an EDTA anticoagulant tube. Ficoll Paque Plus density gradient separation was used to isolate PBMCs, and no further T cell sorting was done. RNA quality was checked with an Agilent 2100 Bioanalyzer and agarose gel, and concentration with a NanoDrop 2000.

Here the sequenced sample was peripheral blood mononuclear cells (PBMCs), taken when the disease was refractory, from a patient treated with antithyroid drugs. The V and J segments used are TRBV28 and TRBJ1-5, with TRBD1 identical over 7 junction bases. The TCR comes from a female donor with Graves disease. The DNA sequence is given as TGTGCCATAACGAGTGGACAGGACACCACCTATAGCAATCAGCCCCAGCATTTT. This sequence encodes CAITSGQDTTYSNQPQHF.